This T cell receptor (beta chain) comes out of a study of cytomegalovirus exposure and HLA in healthy donors. The germline CDR1 and CDR2 sequences are SGHRS and YFSETQ. V was shortened by 4 bases and J by 6 bases, with 14 bases between the two germline ends. This CDR3 has 14 residues. PCR employed 60 Vbeta and 13 Jbeta primers. Some clones are missing from TCRdb's copy, which holds only in-frame ones; the method was immunoSEQ multiplex PCR. Among approximately 170,000 clones listed, roughly 70% were seen once. Sequenced input: PBMCs. This sequence originates from a woman aged 35 to 49 in good health and CMV-seropositive. This rearrangement joins TRBV5-1 to TRBJ1-5; tentative D call: TRBD1 (5 bases). The CDR3 here is CASSLRPGGQPQHF. In DNA, the CDR3 is TGCGCCAGCAGCCTTCGTCCCGGGGGTCAGCCCCAGCATTTT.